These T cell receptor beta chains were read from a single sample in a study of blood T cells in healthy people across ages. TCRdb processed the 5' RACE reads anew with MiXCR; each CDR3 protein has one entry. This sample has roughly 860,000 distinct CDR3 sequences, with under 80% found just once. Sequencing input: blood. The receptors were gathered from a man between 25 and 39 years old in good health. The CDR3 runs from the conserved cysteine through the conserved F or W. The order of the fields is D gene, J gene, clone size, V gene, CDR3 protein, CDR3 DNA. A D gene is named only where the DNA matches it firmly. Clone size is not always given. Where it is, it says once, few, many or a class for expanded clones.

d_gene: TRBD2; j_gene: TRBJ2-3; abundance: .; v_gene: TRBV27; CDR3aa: CASSQMVAGGDTDTQYF; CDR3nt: TGTGCCAGCAGTCAAATGGTAGCGGGGGGGGACACAGATACGCAGTATTTT
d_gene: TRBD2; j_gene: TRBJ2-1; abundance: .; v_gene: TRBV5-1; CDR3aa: CASSLEAGGSNEQFF; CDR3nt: TGCGCCAGCAGCTTGGAGGCGGGGGGGTCTAATGAGCAGTTCTTC
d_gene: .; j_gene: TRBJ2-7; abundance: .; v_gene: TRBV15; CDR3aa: CATSRDPTSPSSYEQYF; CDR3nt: TGTGCCACCAGCAGAGACCCTACTAGCCCGAGCTCCTACGAGCAGTACTTC
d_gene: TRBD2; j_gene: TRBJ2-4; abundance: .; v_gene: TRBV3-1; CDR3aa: CASSQDLGTSGRNIRYF; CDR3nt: TGTGCCAGCAGCCAAGATCTCGGGACTAGCGGGCGTAACATTCGGTACTTC
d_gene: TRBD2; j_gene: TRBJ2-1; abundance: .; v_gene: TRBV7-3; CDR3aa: CASSYGGSSGDPYNEQFF; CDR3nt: TGTGCCAGCAGCTACGGAGGTTCTAGCGGGGACCCCTACAATGAGCAGTTCTTC
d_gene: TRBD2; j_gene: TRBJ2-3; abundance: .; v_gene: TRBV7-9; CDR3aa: CASSTWRGARDTQYF; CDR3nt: TGTGCCAGCAGCACCTGGCGGGGGGCGAGAGATACGCAGTATTTT
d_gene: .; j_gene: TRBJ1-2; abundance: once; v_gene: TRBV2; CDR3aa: CASSDGSGLLKSNYGYTF; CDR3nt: TGTGCCAGCAGTGATGGGTCAGGGCTACTGAAATCTAACTATGGCTACACCTTC
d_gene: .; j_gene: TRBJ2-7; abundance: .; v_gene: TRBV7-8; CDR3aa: CASSPAVVAYEQYF; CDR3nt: TGTGCCAGCAGCCCTGCGGTGGTAGCCTACGAGCAGTACTTC
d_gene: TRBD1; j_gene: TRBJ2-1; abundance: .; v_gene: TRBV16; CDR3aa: CASSPQGSGTNEQFF; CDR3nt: TGTGCCAGCAGCCCACAGGGGAGTGGGACCAATGAGCAGTTCTTC
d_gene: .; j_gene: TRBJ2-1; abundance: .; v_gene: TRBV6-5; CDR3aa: CASSYNRDNEQFF; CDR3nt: TGTGCCAGCAGTTATAACAGGGACAATGAGCAGTTCTTC
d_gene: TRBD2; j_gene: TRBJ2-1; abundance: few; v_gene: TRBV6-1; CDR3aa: CASSGDSGAYNEQFF; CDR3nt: TGTGCCAGCAGTGGCGATAGCGGGGCCTACAATGAGCAGTTCTTC
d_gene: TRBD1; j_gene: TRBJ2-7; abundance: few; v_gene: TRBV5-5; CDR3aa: CASSLLPGQGAYEQYF; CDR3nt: TGTGCCAGCAGCTTGCTTCCGGGACAGGGGGCTTACGAGCAGTACTTC
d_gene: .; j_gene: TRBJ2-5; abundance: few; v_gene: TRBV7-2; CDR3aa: CASSLASEWGTQYF; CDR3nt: TGTGCCAGCAGCTTAGCGAGCGAGTGGGGGACCCAGTACTTC
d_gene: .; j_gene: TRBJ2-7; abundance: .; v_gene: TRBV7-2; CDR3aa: CASSPGPRVYGQYF; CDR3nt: TGTGCCAGCAGCCCCGGGCCCAGGGTCTACGGGCAGTACTTC
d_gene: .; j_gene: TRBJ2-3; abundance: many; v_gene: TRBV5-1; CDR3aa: CASSDREGTDTQYF; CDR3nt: TGCGCCAGCAGCGATCGAGAAGGCACAGATACGCAGTATTTT
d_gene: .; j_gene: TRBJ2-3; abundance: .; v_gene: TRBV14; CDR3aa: CASSPRAREATQYF; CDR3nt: TGTGCCAGCAGCCCCCGGGCTAGAGAAGCTACGCAGTATTTT
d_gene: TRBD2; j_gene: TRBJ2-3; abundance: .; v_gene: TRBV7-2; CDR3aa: CASSLGGLPGDTQYF; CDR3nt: TGTGCCAGCAGCTTAGGGGGACTACCGGGGGATACGCAGTATTTT
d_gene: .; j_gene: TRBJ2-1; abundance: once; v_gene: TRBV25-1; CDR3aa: CASSGPWSWGYNEQFF; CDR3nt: TGTGCCAGCAGTGGGCCTTGGAGTTGGGGTTACAATGAGCAGTTCTTC
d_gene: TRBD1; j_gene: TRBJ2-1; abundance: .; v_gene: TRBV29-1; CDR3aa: CSVGTGKYEQFF; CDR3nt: TGCAGCGTCGGGACAGGGAAATATGAGCAGTTCTTC
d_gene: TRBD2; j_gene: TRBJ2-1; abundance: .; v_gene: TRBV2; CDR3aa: CASSDGTRSGEQFF; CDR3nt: TGTGCCAGCAGTGATGGGACTAGGTCAGGCGAGCAGTTCTTC
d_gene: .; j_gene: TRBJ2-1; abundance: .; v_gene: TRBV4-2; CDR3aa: CASSQETTGSYNEQFF; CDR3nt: TGTGCCAGCAGCCAAGAAACCACAGGGTCCTACAATGAGCAGTTCTTC
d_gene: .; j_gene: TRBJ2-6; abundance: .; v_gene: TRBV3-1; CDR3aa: CASSRLPGPGANVLTF; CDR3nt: TGTGCCAGCAGCCGCCTCCCGGGTCCTGGGGCCAACGTCCTGACTTTC
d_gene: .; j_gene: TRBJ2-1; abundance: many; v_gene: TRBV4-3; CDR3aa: CASSAQANNEQFF; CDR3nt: TGCGCCAGCAGCGCACAGGCCAACAATGAGCAGTTCTTC
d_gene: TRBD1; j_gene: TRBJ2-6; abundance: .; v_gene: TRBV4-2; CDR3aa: CATTTGGMNAGANVLTF; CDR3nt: TGTGCCACCACGACAGGGGGGATGAATGCTGGGGCCAACGTCCTGACTTTC
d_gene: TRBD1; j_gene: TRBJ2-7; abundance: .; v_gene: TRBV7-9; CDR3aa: CASSSSRQGDYEQYF; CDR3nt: TGTGCCAGCAGCTCCTCCCGACAGGGCGATTACGAGCAGTACTTC
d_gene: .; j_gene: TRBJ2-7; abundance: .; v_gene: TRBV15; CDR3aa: CATSRSTGLAYEQYF; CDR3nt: TGTGCCACCAGCAGATCTACGGGGTTAGCCTACGAGCAGTACTTC
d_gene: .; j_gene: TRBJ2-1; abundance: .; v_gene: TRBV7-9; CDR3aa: CASSKAPDEQFF; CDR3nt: TGTGCCAGCAGCAAGGCTCCGGATGAGCAGTTCTTC
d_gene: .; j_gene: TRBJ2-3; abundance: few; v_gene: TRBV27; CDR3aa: CASSLSRIDTQYF; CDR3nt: TGTGCCAGCAGCCTAAGTCGCATAGATACGCAGTATTTT
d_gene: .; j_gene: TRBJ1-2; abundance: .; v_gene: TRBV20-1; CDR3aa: CSARDQRRTYGYTF; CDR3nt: TGCAGTGCTAGAGATCAGAGGCGCACCTATGGCTACACCTTC
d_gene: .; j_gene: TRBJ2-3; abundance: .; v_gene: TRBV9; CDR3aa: CASSVEGGGITDTQYF; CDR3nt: TGTGCCAGCAGCGTAGAAGGGGGGGGTATCACAGATACGCAGTATTTT
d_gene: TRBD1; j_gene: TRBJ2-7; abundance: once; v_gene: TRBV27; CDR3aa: CASSFLGDSTYEQYF; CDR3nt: TGTGCCAGCAGTTTTTTAGGGGACAGCACCTACGAGCAGTACTTC
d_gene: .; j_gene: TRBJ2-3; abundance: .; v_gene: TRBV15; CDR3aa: CATSRATPYWTATSTDTQYF; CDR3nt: TGTGCCACCAGCAGAGCGACCCCTTATTGGACCGCAACCTCCACAGATACGCAGTATTTT
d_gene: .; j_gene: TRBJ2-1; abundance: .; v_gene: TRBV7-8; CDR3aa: CVSSPRGNSYNEQFF; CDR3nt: TGTGTCAGCAGCCCCCGCGGGAATTCCTACAATGAGCAGTTCTTC
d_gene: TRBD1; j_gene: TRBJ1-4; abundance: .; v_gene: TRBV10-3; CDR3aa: CATKIPNRGLTTNEKLFF; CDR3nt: TGTGCCACCAAAATCCCCAACAGGGGTTTAACAACTAATGAAAAACTGTTTTTT
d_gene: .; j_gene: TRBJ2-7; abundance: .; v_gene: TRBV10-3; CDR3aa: CAISPTPRYEQYF; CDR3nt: TGTGCCATCAGTCCGACACCTAGGTACGAGCAGTACTTC
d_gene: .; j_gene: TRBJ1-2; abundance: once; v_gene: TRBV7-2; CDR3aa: CASSPWGEGYGYTF; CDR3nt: TGTGCCAGCAGCCCCTGGGGAGAGGGCTATGGCTACACCTTC
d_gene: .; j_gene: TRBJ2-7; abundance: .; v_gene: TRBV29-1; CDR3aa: CSVEPRTGNEQYF; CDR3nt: TGCAGCGTGGAACCGAGGACCGGCAATGAGCAGTACTTC
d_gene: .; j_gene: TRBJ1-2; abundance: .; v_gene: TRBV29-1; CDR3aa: CSVEVRTHDYTF; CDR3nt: TGCAGCGTTGAGGTGAGGACCCATGACTACACCTTC
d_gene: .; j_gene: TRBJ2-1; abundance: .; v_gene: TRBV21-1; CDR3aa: CASSSLLGGGRNEQFF; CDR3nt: TGTGCCAGCAGCTCTCTGCTCGGGGGGGGGCGCAATGAGCAGTTCTTC
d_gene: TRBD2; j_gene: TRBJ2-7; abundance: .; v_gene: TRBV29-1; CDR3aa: CSVDAGDGYEQYF; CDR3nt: TGCAGCGTTGACGCGGGGGACGGCTACGAGCAGTACTTC
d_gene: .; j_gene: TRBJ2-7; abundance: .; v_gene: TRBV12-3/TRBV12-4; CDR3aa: CASSHWTLLEIHEQYF; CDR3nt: TGTGCCAGCAGCCACTGGACCCTGTTGGAGATACACGAGCAGTACTTC
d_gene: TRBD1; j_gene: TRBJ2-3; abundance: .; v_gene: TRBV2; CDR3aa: CASSQGTAGTDTQYF; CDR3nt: TGTGCCAGCAGCCAGGGGACAGCCGGCACAGATACGCAGTATTTT
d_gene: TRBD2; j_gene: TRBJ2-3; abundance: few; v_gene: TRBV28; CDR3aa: CASSLSGGGQDTQYF; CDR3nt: TGTGCCAGCAGCTTGAGCGGGGGGGGGCAAGATACGCAGTATTTT
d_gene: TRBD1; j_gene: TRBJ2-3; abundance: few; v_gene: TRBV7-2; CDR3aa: CASSLEGRGFDTQYF; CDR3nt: TGTGCCAGCAGCTTAGAGGGCAGGGGGTTTGATACGCAGTATTTT
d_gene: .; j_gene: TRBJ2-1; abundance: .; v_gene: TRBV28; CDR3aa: CASSSGAERNYNEQFF; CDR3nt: TGTGCCAGCAGTTCTGGTGCGGAGAGAAACTACAATGAGCAGTTCTTC
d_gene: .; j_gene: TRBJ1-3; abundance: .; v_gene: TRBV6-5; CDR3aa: CASSYSVYSGNTIYF; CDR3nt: TGTGCCAGCAGTTACTCGGTCTACTCTGGAAACACCATATATTTT
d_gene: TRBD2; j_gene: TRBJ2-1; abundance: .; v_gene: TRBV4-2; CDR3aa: CASSQDPGLPYNEQFF; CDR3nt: TGTGCCAGCAGCCAAGATCCGGGACTACCCTACAATGAGCAGTTCTTC
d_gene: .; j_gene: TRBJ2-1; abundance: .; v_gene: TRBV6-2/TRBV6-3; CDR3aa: CASSYQGPSDEQFF; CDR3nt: TGTGCCAGCAGTTACCAAGGGCCTTCAGATGAGCAGTTCTTC
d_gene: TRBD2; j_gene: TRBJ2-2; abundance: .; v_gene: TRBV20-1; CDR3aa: CSAAGGHWNTGELFF; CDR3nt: TGCAGTGCCGCGGGGGGGCATTGGAACACCGGGGAGCTGTTTTTT
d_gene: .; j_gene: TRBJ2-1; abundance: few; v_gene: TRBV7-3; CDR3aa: CASSSTGVGEQFF; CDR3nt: TGTGCCAGCAGCTCAACAGGTGTCGGTGAGCAGTTCTTC
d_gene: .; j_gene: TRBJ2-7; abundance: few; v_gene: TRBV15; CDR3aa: CATSRQRKGTYEQYF; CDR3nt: TGTGCCACCAGCAGACAAAGAAAGGGGACCTACGAGCAGTACTTC
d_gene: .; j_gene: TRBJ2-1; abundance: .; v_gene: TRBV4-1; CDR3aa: CASSQRLHNEQFF; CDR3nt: TGCGCCAGCAGCCAAAGGTTGCACAATGAGCAGTTCTTC
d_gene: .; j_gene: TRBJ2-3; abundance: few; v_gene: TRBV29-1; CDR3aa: CSALHRVISTDTQYF; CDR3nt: TGCAGCGCACTACACAGGGTTATTAGCACAGATACGCAGTATTTT
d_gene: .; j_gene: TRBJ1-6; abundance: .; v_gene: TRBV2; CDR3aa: CASSETHSPLHF; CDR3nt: TGTGCCAGCAGTGAAACTCACTCACCCCTCCACTTT
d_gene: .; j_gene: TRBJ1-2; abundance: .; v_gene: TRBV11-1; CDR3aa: CASSRTSPYGYTF; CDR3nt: TGTGCCAGCAGTCGAACGTCCCCCTATGGCTACACCTTC
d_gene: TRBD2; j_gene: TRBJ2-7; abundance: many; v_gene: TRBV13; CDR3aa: CASSEETSGGSYEQYF; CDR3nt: TGTGCCAGCAGCGAGGAAACTAGCGGGGGCTCCTACGAGCAGTACTTC
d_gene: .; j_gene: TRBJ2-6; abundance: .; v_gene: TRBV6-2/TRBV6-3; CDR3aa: CATRNGGFSGANVLTF; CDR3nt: TGTGCCACCCGGAACGGAGGTTTTTCTGGGGCCAACGTCCTGACTTTC
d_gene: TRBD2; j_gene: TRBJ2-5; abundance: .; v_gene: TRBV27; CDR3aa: CASRPSGGMQTQYF; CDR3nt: TGTGCCAGCAGACCTTCGGGAGGCATGCAGACCCAGTACTTC
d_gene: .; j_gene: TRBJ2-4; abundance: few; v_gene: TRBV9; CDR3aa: CASSVAPGLGNIQYF; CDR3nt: TGTGCCAGCAGCGTAGCACCTGGGTTAGGAAACATTCAGTACTTC